This T cell receptor beta chain stems from a study of beta chain features in type 1 diabetes. Comment on this clone: Its cognate antigen is unknown.

Findings and limits, study-wide: Shortening of TCRB CDR3s, moderate but significant, appeared in all four CD4+ subsets of Type 1 diabetes patients.

Expressed TCRB transcripts were sequenced because the isolated RNA had all been reverse transcribed beforehand. The method was immunoSEQ multiplex PCR; TCRdb's version includes in-frame clones alone and lacks a portion of them. There are 100,000 to 150,000 clones in the sample; around 17% occur only once, and 2% to 3% lies in the top ten. There are 12 residues in the CDR3. Germline CDR1 reads GTSNPN; CDR2 reads SVGIG (reference sequence). Trimming took 4 bases from V and 4 from J, leaving 11 bases between them. This clonotype was sampled from a man between 25 and 39 years old with type 1 diabetes. This chain connects TRBV30 to TRBJ2-7; D is perhaps TRBD2 (5 bases). The material sequenced was central memory CD4+ T cells from blood. CDR3 coding DNA: TGTGCCTGGACGGGGAGTGGGTACGAGCAGTACTTC. Translating it yields CAWTGSGYEQYF.